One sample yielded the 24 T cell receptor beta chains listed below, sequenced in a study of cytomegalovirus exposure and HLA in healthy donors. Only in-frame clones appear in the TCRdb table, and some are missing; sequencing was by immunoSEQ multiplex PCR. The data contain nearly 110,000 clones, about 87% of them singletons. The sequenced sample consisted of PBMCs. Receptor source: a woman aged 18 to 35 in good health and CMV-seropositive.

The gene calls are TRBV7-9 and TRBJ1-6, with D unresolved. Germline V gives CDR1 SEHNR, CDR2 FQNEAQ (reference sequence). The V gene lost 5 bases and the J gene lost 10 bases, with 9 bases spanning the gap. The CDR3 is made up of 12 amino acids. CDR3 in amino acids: CASSLNSSPLHF. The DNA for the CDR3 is TGTGCCAGCAGCCTAAATTCATCACCCCTCCACTTT. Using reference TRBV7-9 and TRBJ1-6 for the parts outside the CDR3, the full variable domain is DTGVSQNPRHKITKRGQNVTFRCDPISEHNRLYWYRQTLGQGPEFLTYFQNEAQLEKSRLLSDRFSAERPKGSFSTLEIQRTEQGDSAMYLCASSLNSSPLHFGNGTRLTVT.

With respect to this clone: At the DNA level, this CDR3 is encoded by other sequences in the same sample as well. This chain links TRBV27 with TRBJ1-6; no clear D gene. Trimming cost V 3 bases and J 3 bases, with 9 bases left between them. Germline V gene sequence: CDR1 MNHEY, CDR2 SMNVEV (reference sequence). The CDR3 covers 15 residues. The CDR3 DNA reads TGTGCCAGCAGTTTTGGAGTCAGCTATAATTCACCCCTCCACTTT. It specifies CASSFGVSYNSPLHF.

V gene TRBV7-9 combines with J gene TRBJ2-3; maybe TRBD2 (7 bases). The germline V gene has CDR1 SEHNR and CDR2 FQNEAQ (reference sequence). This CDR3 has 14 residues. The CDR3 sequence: CAEGGETGTDTQYF. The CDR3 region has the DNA TGTGCAGAAGGGGGGGAAACGGGCACAGATACGCAGTATTTT.

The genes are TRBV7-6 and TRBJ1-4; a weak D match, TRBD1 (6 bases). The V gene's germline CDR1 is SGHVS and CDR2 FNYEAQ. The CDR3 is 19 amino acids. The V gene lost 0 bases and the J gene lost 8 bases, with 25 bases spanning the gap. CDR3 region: CASSLAGHKTDGGGEKLFF. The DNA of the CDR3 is TGTGCCAGCAGCTTAGCGGGACATAAGACAGATGGCGGAGGCGAAAAACTGTTTTTT.

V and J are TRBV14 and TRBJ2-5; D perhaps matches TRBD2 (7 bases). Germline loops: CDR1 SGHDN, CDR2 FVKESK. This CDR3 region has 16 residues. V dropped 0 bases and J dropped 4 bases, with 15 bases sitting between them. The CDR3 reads CASSQEWAGARETQYF. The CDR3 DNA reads TGTGCCAGCAGCCAAGAATGGGCGGGGGCGAGAGAGACCCAGTACTTC.

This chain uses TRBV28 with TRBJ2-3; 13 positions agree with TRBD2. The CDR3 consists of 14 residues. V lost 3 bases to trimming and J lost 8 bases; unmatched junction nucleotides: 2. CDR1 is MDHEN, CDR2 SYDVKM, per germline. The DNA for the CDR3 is TGTGCCAGCAGTTTGGGACTAGCGGGGCGTACGCAGTATTTT. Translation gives CASSLGLAGRTQYF.

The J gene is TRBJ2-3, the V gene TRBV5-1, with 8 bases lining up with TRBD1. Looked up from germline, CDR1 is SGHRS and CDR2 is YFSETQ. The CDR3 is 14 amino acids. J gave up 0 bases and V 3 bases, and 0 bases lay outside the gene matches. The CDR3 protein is CASSWTGSTDTQYF. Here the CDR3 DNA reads TGCGCCAGCAGCTGGACAGGGAGCACAGATACGCAGTATTTT.

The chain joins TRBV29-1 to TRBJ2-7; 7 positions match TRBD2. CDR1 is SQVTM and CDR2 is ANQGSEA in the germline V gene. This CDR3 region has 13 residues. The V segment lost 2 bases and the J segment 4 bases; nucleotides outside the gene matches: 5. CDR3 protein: CSVETSSGYEQYF. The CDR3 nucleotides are TGCAGCGTTGAAACCTCTAGCGGATACGAGCAGTACTTC.

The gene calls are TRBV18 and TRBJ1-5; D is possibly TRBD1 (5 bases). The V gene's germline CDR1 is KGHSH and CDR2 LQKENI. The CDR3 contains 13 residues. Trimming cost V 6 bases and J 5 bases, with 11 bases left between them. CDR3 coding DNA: TGTGCCAGCTCTCCGGGCAGGGATCAGCCCCAGCATTTT. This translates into CASSPGRDQPQHF.

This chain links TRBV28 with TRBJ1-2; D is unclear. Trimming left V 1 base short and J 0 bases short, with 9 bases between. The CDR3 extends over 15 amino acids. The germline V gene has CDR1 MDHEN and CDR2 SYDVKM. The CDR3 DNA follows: TGTGCCAGCAGTTTATCGCGGGCATCTAACTATGGCTACACCTTC. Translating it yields CASSLSRASNYGYTF.

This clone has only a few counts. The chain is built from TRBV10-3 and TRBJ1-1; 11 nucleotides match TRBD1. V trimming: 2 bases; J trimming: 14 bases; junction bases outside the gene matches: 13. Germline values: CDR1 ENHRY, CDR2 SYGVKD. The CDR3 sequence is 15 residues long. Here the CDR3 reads CAISEATGTGGTLFF. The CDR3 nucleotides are TGTGCCATCAGTGAGGCCACCGGGACAGGGGGAACACTGTTCTTT.

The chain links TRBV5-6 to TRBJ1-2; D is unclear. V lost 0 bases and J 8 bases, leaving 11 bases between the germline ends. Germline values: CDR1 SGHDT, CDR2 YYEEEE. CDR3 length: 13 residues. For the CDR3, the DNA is TGTGCCAGCAGCTTGGCGGCGGAGTTGGGCTACACCTTC. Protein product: CASSLAAELGYTF.

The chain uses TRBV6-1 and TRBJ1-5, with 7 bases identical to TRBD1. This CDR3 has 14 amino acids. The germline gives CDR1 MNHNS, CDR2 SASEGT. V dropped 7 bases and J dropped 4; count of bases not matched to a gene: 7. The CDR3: CASIEGAGNQPQHF. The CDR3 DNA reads TGTGCCAGCATAGAGGGGGCCGGGAATCAGCCCCAGCATTTT.

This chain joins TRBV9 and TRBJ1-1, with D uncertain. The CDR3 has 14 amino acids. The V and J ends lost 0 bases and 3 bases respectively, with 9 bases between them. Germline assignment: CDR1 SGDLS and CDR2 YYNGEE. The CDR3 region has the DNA TGTGCCAGCAGCGTAGCTCCTCGGGACACTGAAGCTTTCTTT. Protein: CASSVAPRDTEAFF. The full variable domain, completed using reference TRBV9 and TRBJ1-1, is DSGVTQTPKHLITATGQRVTLRCSPRSGDLSVYWYQQSLDQGLQFLIQYYNGEERAKGNILERFSAQQFPDLHSELNLSSLELGDSALYFCASSVAPRDTEAFFGQGTRLTVV.

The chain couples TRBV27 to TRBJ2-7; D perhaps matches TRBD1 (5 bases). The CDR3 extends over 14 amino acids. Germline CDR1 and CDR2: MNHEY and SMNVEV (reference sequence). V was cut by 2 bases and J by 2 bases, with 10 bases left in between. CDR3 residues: CASSLKRRAYEQYF. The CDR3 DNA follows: TGTGCCAGCAGTTTAAAACGCAGGGCCTACGAGCAGTACTTC.

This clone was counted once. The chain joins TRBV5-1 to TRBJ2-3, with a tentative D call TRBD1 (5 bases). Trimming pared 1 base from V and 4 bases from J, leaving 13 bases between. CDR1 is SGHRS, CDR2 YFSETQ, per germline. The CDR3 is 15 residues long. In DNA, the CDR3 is TGCGCCAGCAGCTTGTCAGGGTACGGTTCAGATACGCAGTATTTT. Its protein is CASSLSGYGSDTQYF.

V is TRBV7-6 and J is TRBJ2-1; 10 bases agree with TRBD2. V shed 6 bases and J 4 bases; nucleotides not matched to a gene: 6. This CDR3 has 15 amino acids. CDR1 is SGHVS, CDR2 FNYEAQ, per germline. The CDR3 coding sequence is TGTGCCAGCAGTGCCGCTAGCGGGGGTTACAATGAGCAGTTCTTC. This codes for CASSAASGGYNEQFF.

In DNA form, the CDR3 reads TGTGCCAGCAGCGTAGATGGACAGTACCATGGCTACACCTTC. Protein: CASSVDGQYHGYTF. V is TRBV9 and J is TRBJ1-2; possible D gene TRBD1, 6 bases. Germline V CDR1 and CDR2: SGDLS, YYNGEE. The V gene lost 0 bases and the J gene lost 6 bases, with 12 bases spanning the gap. The length of the CDR3 is 14 residues.

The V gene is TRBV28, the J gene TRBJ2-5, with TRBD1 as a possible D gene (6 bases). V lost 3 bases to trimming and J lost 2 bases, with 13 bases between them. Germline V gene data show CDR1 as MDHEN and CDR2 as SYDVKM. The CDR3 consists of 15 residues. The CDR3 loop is CASSFPRQDQETQYF. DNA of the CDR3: TGTGCCAGCAGTTTTCCTAGACAGGATCAAGAGACCCAGTACTTC.

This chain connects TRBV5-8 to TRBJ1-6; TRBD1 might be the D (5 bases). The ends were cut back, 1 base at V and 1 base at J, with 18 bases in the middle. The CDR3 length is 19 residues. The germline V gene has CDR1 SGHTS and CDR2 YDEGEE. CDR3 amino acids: CASSLWPPRGMSYNSPLHF. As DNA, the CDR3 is TGTGCCAGCAGCTTGTGGCCTCCCCGGGGGATGTCCTATAATTCACCCCTCCACTTT.

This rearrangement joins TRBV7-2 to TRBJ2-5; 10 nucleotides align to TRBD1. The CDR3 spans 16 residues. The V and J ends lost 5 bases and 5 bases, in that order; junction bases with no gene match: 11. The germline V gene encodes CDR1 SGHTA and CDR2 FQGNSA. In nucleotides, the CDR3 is TGTGCCAGCAGCACCTCCGGGACAGGGGTCGGGGAGACCCAGTACTTC. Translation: CASSTSGTGVGETQYF.

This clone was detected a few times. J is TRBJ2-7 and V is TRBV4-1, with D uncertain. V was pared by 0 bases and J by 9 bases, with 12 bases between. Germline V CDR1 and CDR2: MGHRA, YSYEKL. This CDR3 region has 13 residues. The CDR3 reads CASSQEPRSRQYV. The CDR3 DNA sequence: TGCGCCAGCAGCCAAGAACCCCGGTCTAGGCAGTACGTC.

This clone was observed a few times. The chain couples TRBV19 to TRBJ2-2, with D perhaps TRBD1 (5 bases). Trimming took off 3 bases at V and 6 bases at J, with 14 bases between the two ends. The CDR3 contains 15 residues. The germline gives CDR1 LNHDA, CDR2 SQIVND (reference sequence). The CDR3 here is CASSIEKGRAGELFF. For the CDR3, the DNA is TGTGCCAGTAGTATCGAGAAGGGCAGGGCCGGGGAGCTGTTTTTT.

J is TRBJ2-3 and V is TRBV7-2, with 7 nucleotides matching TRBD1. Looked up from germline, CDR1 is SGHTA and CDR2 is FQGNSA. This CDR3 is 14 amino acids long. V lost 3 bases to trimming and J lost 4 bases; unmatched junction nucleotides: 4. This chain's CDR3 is CASSLDRFPDTQYF. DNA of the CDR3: TGTGCCAGCAGCTTGGACAGGTTCCCAGATACGCAGTATTTT.